This note documents a single TCR beta chain sequence. What it recognizes is unknown. This CDR3 comprises 15 residues. In germline, CDR1 is SGHVS, CDR2 FNYEAQ. Trimming took 5 bases from V and 0 from J, leaving 12 bases between them. This sample is part of a study of T cell repertoires in cytomegalovirus infection. At the level of the study: Recently identified HLA-C-restricted and well-studied HLA-B-restricted CMV epitopes were used. Study-wide results and limits: Clonotype analysis showed dominance of the ex vivo response by HLA-C-restricted CMV-specific TCR beta clonotypes.

One entry per CDR3 protein results from TCRdb running MiXCR on the reads. The sample shows around 900,000 distinct CDR3 sequences, around 32% of them seen only once. The chain recombines TRBV7-6 with TRBJ2-3; D gene uncertain. The clonotype originates from a human donor in good health (CMV status not recorded). Some clones in this sample may be carry-over from other donors' samples. The sample here was cultured CD8+ T cells from PBMCs, taken from culture after CMV antigen stimulation. In DNA, the CDR3 is TGTGCCAGCAGCGCCGGACCGCTCAGCACAGATACGCAGTATTTT. As protein: CASSAGPLSTDTQYF.